The T cell receptor beta chain under discussion was sequenced for a study of CD8 T cells in Susac syndrome. Random hexamers were used to reverse transcribe the RNA input (roughly 0.5 to 1 ug). A single record per CDR3 protein comes from TCRdb applying MiXCR to the immunoSEQ multiplex PCR reads. Of 110,000 or so distinct CDR3 sequences listed, around 90% are singletons. The clonotype comes from a human donor in good health. Material for sequencing was CD8+ T cells from PBMCs.

The CDR3 region is CASSQSSDRVRTEAFF. CDR3 nucleotides: TGCGCCAGCAGCCAATCCTCGGACAGGGTTAGGACTGAAGCTTTCTTT. V gene TRBV4-3 combines with J gene TRBJ1-1; TRBD1 matches at 8 bases. Germline V CDR1 and CDR2: LGHNA, YSLEER. V lost 2 bases, J lost 5 bases, and 10 bases stayed unmatched. The CDR3 consists of 16 residues.